The entry that follows covers one T cell receptor (beta chain) sequence. The data were obtained in a study of shared clonotypes between healthy human individuals. Deletions cut 0 bases from V and 2 bases from J, with 14 bases between. CDR3 length: 16 residues. CDR1 MNHEY and CDR2 SVGAGI come from the germline V gene. Assay used: immunoSEQ multiplex PCR; TCRdb lists only in-frame clones, some missing. The sample has around 690,000 clones; roughly 88% are singletons. The specimen was memory CD8+ T cells from PBMCs. The sample's subset: CD45RO+ cells pooled with CCR7-negative TemRA cells. The genes are TRBV6-5 and TRBJ2-7; the D is unclear. This receptor was taken from a man in his late teens or twenties in good health. Some clones in this sample may be carry-over from other donors' samples. The CDR3 DNA reads TGTGCCAGCAGTTACTCTGAGAGGACCTCGGCCTACGAGCAGTACTTC. Encoded protein: CASSYSERTSAYEQYF.